The next 14 T cell receptor beta chains were all read from a single sample in a study of blood T cell repertoires in COVID-19. TCRdb's copy holds only in-frame clones and misses some; the assay was immunoSEQ multiplex PCR. Of some 270,000 clones in the sample, around 82% were seen once. Sequencing was done on a sample of peripheral blood. The receptors were gathered from a human donor with COVID-19, enrolled during active disease. The donor label of this sample is uncertain.

On this clone itself: A junction end diverges from the germline sequence, so it may reflect a read error. The chain uses TRBV7-7 and TRBJ1-1; a weak D match, TRBD1 (5 bases). This CDR3 contains 14 residues. Germline V gives CDR1 SSHAT, CDR2 FNYEAQ (reference sequence). This chain's CDR3 is CASSLGARVTEAFF. The CDR3 DNA reads TGTGCTAGCAGCCTAGGGGCCAGGGTCACTGAAGCTTTCTTT.

The chain employs TRBV13 and TRBJ1-1; the D gene is possibly TRBD1 (5 bases). With 3 bases removed from V and 4 bases from J, the gap between germline ends came to 18 bases. CDR1 is PRHDT and CDR2 is FYEKMQ in the germline V gene (reference sequence). This CDR3 spans 16 amino acids. This CDR3 is CASSLINGGLSTEAFF. The DNA of the CDR3 is TGTGCCAGCAGCTTGATCAACGGGGGTCTAAGCACTGAAGCTTTCTTT.

The genes are TRBV3-1 (or the pseudogene TRBV3-2) and TRBJ2-7; D might be TRBD2 (5 bases). V lost 7 bases, J lost 2 bases, and 12 bases lay in between. The CDR3 sequence is 13 residues long. Germline V CDR1 and CDR2: LGHDT, YNNKEL (reference sequence). The CDR3: CASTRGGAYEQYF. The CDR3 DNA reads as TGTGCCAGCACCCGGGGTGGGGCCTACGAGCAGTACTTC.

This clone came up a few times. This chain links TRBV28 with TRBJ1-1, with D tentatively TRBD1 (6 bases). Germline V CDR1 and CDR2: MDHEN, SYDVKM. CDR3 length: 16 amino acids. V lost 5 bases and J 2 bases, leaving 18 bases between the germline ends. DNA for the CDR3: TGTGCCAGCAGTCCCCCTTCAGGGGCCATTAACACTGAAGCTTTCTTT. It yields the protein CASSPPSGAINTEAFF. The variable domain in full, completed from reference TRBV28 and TRBJ1-1, reads DVKVTQSSRYLVKRTGEKVFLECVQDMDHENMFWYRQDPGLGLRLIYFSYDVKMKEKGDIPEGYSVSREKKERFSLILESASTNQTSMYLCASSPPSGAINTEAFFGQGTRLTVV.

This chain uses TRBV3-1 (or the pseudogene TRBV3-2) with TRBJ1-1; no clear D. CDR3 size: 16 residues. Trimming removed 3 bases at V and 0 bases at J, with 14 bases between. Germline CDR1 is LGHDT and CDR2 is YNNKEL (reference sequence). This chain's CDR3 is CASSQARPQMNTEAFF. CDR3 nucleotide sequence: TGTGCCAGCAGCCAGGCCCGTCCGCAGATGAACACTGAAGCTTTCTTT.

This clone was seen once. The chain is built from TRBV18 and TRBJ2-3; 9 positions match TRBD1. Germline trimming cut 5 bases from V and 2 bases from J; bases unmatched to any gene: 14. The germline gives CDR1 KGHSH, CDR2 LQKENI. The CDR3 runs to 18 residues. The CDR3 loop reads CASSSGLTGGWNTDTQYF. The CDR3, as DNA: TGTGCCAGCTCATCAGGATTAACAGGGGGCTGGAACACAGATACGCAGTATTTT.

As DNA, the CDR3 is TGTGCCAGCAGTAAAAAAGGGGGCAGTGGCTACACCTTC. This sequence encodes CASSKKGGSGYTF. The chain recombines TRBV6-5 with TRBJ1-2; 7 positions match TRBD1. V dropped 5 bases and J dropped 7; count of bases not matched to a gene: 7. Germline V CDR1 and CDR2: MNHEY, SVGAGI. This CDR3 spans 13 amino acids.

The V call is TRBV2, the J call TRBJ2-1; TRBD1 might be the D (6 bases). The CDR3 length is 15 residues. The germline V gene has CDR1 SNHLY and CDR2 FYNNEI. V was clipped by 4 bases and J by 0 bases, with 10 bases between them. The chain's CDR3 is CASSGWTVSYNEQFF. For the CDR3, the DNA is TGTGCCAGCAGTGGGTGGACAGTCTCCTACAATGAGCAGTTCTTC. Full variable domain (missing parts from reference TRBV2 and TRBJ2-1): EPEVTQTPSHQVTQMGQEVILRCVPISNHLYFYWYRQILGQKVEFLVSFYNNEISEKSEIFDDQFSVERPDGSNFTLKIRSTKLEDSAMYFCASSGWTVSYNEQFFGPGTRLTVL.

The chain uses TRBV9 and TRBJ2-5; a possible D gene is TRBD2 (5 bases). Germline CDR1 is SGDLS and CDR2 is YYNGEE. The CDR3 sequence is 15 residues long. The V end was cut by 0 bases, the J end by 1 base, with 10 bases between. The CDR3 DNA is TGTGCCAGCAGCGTAGTCCCAGGAGGCCAAGAGACCCAGTACTTC. It translates to CASSVVPGGQETQYF.

J is TRBJ1-2 and V is TRBV5-5; D might be TRBD1 (5 bases). The CDR3 runs 16 residues. The germline CDR1 and CDR2 sequences are SGHKS and YYEKEE (reference sequence). The V end lost 3 bases, the J end lost 5 bases, and 20 bases lay between the germline ends. CDR3 protein: CASSSRPIGDFYGYTF. The CDR3 DNA reads TGTGCCAGCAGCTCTAGACCCATAGGGGATTTTTATGGCTACACCTTC.

The rearrangement links TRBV5-1 to TRBJ2-1, with D possibly matching TRBD1 (5 bases). This CDR3 has 14 amino acids. CDR1 is SGHRS and CDR2 is YFSETQ in the germline V gene. V lost 6 bases and J lost 6, with 16 bases in between. CDR3 sequence reads: CASKLSDSTNEQFF. The DNA of the CDR3 is TGCGCCAGCAAGCTTTCAGACAGTACCAATGAGCAGTTCTTC.

This clone was seen a handful of times. Germline is not matched at one junction end, which may reflect a read error. The chain is built from TRBV11-2 and TRBJ1-2; D is undetermined. Germline assignment: CDR1 SGHAT and CDR2 FQNNGV. The CDR3 has 13 amino acids. The CDR3 protein is CASNLIRSYGYTF. DNA for the CDR3: TGTGCCAGCAACTTAATCAGGTCCTATGGCTACACCTTC.

Here the CDR3 DNA reads TGTGCCAGCAGCCGAACAGGGTGGGAAGAAAAACTGTTTTTT. Its translation is CASSRTGWEEKLFF. The V gene is TRBV3-1 (or the pseudogene TRBV3-2), the J gene TRBJ1-4; maybe TRBD1 (6 bases). V gave up 4 bases and J gave up 8 bases, with 14 bases separating them. Germline V gene data show CDR1 as LGHDT and CDR2 as YNNKEL (reference sequence). CDR3 length: 14 residues.

As concerns this clone: Within the sample, other DNA sequences also encode this same CDR3. The chain links TRBV30 to TRBJ1-5; D is possibly TRBD1 (6 bases). V gave up 2 bases and J gave up 2 bases, with 10 bases separating them. The germline V gene has CDR1 GTSNPN and CDR2 SVGIG (reference sequence). The CDR3 has 14 amino acids. CDR3 residues: CAWSRAGGNQPQHF. The CDR3 DNA reads as TGTGCCTGGAGTAGGGCAGGGGGCAATCAGCCCCAGCATTTT.